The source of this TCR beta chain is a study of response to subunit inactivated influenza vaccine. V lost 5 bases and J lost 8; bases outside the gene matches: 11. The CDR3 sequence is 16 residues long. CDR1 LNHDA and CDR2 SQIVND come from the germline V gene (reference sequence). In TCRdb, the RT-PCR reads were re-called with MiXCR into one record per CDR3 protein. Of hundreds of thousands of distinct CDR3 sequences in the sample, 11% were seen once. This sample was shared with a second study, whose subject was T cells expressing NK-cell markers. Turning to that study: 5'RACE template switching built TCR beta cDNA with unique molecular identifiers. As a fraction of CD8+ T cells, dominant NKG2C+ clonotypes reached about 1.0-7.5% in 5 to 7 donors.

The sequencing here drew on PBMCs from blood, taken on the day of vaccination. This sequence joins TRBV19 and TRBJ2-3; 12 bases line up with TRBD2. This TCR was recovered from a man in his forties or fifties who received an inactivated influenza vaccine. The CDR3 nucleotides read TGTGCCAGTAGTCCTCGGACTAGCGGGAAAACCTTTACGCAGTATTTT. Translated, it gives CASSPRTSGKTFTQYF.